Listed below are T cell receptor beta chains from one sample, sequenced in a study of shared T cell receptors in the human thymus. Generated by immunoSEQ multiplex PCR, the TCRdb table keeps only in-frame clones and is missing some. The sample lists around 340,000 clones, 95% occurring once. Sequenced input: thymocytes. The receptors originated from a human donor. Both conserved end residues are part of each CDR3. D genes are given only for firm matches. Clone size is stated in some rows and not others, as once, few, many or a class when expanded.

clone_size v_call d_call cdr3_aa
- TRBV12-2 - CASLLPPKGDNEQFF
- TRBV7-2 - CASSRQYF
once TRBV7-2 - CASSLGWTSQETQYF
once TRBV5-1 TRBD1 CASSLLGQGRNEQFF
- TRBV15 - CATSRGGGNTEAFF
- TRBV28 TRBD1 CASSWDRVIQETQYF
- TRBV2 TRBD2 CASSTTSRTDTQYF
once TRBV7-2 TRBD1 CASSLVGTGKFGSQPQHF
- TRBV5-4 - CASSFGGGLTGYTF
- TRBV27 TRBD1 CASSPGPTGGNEKLFF
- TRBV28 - CASSLSTGELFF
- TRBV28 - CASSFPVVTNEKLFF
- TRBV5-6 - CASSLESWDYEQYF
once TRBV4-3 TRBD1 CASSQEGTGNQPQHF
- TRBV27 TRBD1 CASSPQTGAHEQYF
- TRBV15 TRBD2 CATSTERTRTGELFF
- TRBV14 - CASSQDGRDTEAFF
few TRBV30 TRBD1 CAWIRHTGTDQETQYF
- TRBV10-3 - CAMFRGNTIYF
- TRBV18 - CASSPPGRRVHGYTF
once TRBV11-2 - CASSPQGGGYTF
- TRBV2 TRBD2 CASKQGGMAGGPRDTGELFF
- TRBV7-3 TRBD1 CASSSKQGADNEQFF
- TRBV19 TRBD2 CASSPRGGLVEQYF
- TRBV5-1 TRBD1 CASSLALGTGGSYEQYF
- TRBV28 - CASSPPPGQQFF
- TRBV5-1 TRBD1 CASSSTDRGNTEAFF
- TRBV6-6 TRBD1 CAVGYRGLLWEQYF
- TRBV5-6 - CASSLNVDGRGSYNSPLHF
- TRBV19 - CASSTRLDEQFF
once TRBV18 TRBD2 CASSPSGRFSYEQYF
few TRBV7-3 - CASSPQGNQPQHF
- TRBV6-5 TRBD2 CASSYRLAENYEQYF
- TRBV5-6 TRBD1 CASSHRDRGPSEQYF
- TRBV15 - CATSRPSFGKYQETQYF
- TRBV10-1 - CAMSESRDPYEQYF
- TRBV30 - CAWSVGVSGNTIYF
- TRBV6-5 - CASGLHVKSSYEQYF
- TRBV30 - CAWSPPMPSTDTQYF
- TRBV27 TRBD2 CASNPRGHRLAGEETQYF
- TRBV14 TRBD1 CASSPDRGSYEQYF
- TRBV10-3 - CAISELGRGRLSYEQYF
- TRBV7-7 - CASSSGNEQFF
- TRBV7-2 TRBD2 CASSLGQAGSPYEQYF
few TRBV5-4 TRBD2 CASSSSGHEQYF
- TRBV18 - CASSPGVGSSYEQYF
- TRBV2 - CASSDSGLLSNQPQHF
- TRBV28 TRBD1 CASSPGQSYEQYF
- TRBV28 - CASSTQRGRDEKLFF
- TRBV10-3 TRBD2 CAIGTSGAANEQFF